The T cell receptor (beta chain) described here comes from a study of regulatory T cells in long-lasting Graves disease (dated by TCRdb to about 2021). Describing the broader study: Newly diagnosed Graves' disease patients had taken antithyroid drugs for less than 3 months. Persistent Graves' disease patients were compared with newly diagnosed Graves' disease patients by peripheral blood TCR sequencing and RNA sequencing. The study was registered as a clinical trial and conducted in China. A total of around 35 samples underwent TCR sequencing, from about 13 patients with persistent Graves' disease and approximately 20 patients with newly diagnosed Graves' disease. Study-wide findings and limitations: Sequencing and analysis were limited to the TCR beta chain. The authors noted that the small sample size was a limitation that may lower accuracy. TRBV28, TRBJ1-2 and TRBJ2-5 were preferentially used in persistent disease, while TRBV20-1 and TRBJ2-1 were favored in newly diagnosed disease. Because the primary lesion, thyroid tissue, could not be accessed, the study looked at peripheral blood alone. Persistent patients shared more public clonotypes among themselves (around 3,000) than newly diagnosed patients did (about 970). Lower TCR Shannon entropy and fewer highly expanded clones were observed in persistent Graves' disease patients than in newly diagnosed patients, which suggested clonal expansion.

The germline V gene yields MNHNS for CDR1 and SASEGT for CDR2. Including cysteine and phenylalanine, the CDR3 has 14 amino acids. Left in the record is the CDR3 DNA by itself, 42 bases read in frame from the first base. Clipping removes 6 bases from V and 2 bases from J, with 4 as the unmatched junction base count. The sample holds many counts of this clonotype. Its antigen is currently not known. No much larger clone exists at a distance of one base, and base qualities are not known. Preparation of the library involved multiplex PCR. These reads were obtained on an Illumina HiSeq 4000. TCR beta libraries were built with iRepertoire HTBI primers and Arm-PCR amplification of CDR3 regions. Before sequencing, the PCR products went through gel purification. The published analysis was carried out like this. A total of 62 TRBV and 14 TRBJ segments were identified across samples and were used for gene usage analysis of CDR3 amino acid clonotypes. Filtered high-quality paired reads were merged into contigs using COPE and FqMerger. BLAST was used to align contigs to IMGT TRBV, TRBD and TRBJ reference genes, with CDR3 defined following IMGT. Highly expanded clones were defined as clonotypes with a frequency above 0.1%. Shannon entropy served as the measure of repertoire diversity, while the Gini coefficient captured V-J evenness. Clonotypes shared by more than one individual were considered public. TCRdb redid the processing of the public reads, applying fastp at Q25 and MiXCR, and retained in-frame beta chains. Identical CDR3 proteins give one entry, which carries the most common genes and DNA. These V and J calls are TCRdb output, not the study's own analysis. This sample comprises some 320,000 distinct CDR3 sequences, about 20% of them detected only once. The ten biggest clones cover less than 45% of the sample.

The time point label corresponds to: newly diagnosed GD, antithyroid drugs for less than 3 months. For both TCR sequencing and RNA sequencing, RNA was extracted from PBMCs in TRIzol. The diagnosis of Graves' disease followed American Thyroid Association guidelines. Recruitment of patients was carried out at an endocrinology department in Xi'an, China. From each patient, 7.5 to 9.5 milliliters of peripheral blood was collected into an EDTA anticoagulant tube. Ficoll Paque Plus density gradient separation was used to isolate PBMCs, and no further T cell sorting was done. An Agilent 2100 Bioanalyzer and agarose gel were used to check RNA quality, while a NanoDrop 2000 measured RNA concentration.

The sample in question was peripheral blood mononuclear cells (PBMCs), obtained at new diagnosis, from a patient treated with antithyroid drugs. Rearrangement joined TRBV6-1 to TRBJ2-3, with 8 bases aligning to TRBD1. The TCR comes from a female donor with Graves disease. The CDR3 has the sequence CASRRQGNTDTQYF. The DNA sequence is as follows: TGTGCCAGCAGAAGACAGGGGAACACAGATACGCAGTATTTT.